This T cell receptor (beta chain) came from a study of Ad26.COV2.S vaccination and SARS-CoV-2 variants. Study as a whole: Intramuscular Ad26.COV2.S doses were given once or twice, 56 days apart. Notes on the study in general: Ad26.COV2.S recipients had broader spike-specific TCRs (P = 0.0014).

This table comes from immunoSEQ multiplex PCR, and its TCRdb copy is limited to in-frame clones, with some not included. The sample carries about 680,000 clones, roughly nine tenths recorded once. For this clone: The antigen is unknown.

Indicated treatment: over 15 received Ad26.COV2.S at low or high dose, single or two shots; five or six received placebo; per-sample allocation not given. Specimens were obtained on day 63 following the first vaccine or placebo injection. The donor's status was that of an adult aged 18-55 years in Boston. The CDR3 has 13 residues. Germline CDR1 GTSNPN, CDR2 SVGIG (reference sequence). With V trimmed by 0 bases and J by 6 bases, 3 bases remained unmatched. The starting material was peripheral blood, obtained in a trial of Ad26.COV2.S vaccine versus placebo. The sequence was collected from a person between 18 and 65 years old who received the Ad26.COV2.S COVID-19 vaccine or a placebo. V and J are TRBV30 and TRBJ2-3; 7 nucleotides match TRBD2. The CDR3 protein is CAWSVGTKDTQYF. In DNA, the CDR3 is TGTGCCTGGAGTGTCGGGACTAAGGATACGCAGTATTTT.